These T cell receptor beta chains were read from a single sample in a study of blood T cells in healthy people across ages. In TCRdb, the 5' RACE reads were re-called with MiXCR into one record per CDR3 protein. The data hold 1.4 million or so distinct CDR3 sequences, with 42% observed a single time. Sequencing was performed on blood. These receptors were taken from a woman between 18 and 30 years old in good health. Both conserved end residues are part of each CDR3. The order of the fields is J gene, clone size, D gene, V gene, CDR3 DNA, CDR3 protein. D genes are given only for firm matches. Where a row states a size, it is once, few, many or the class of an expanded clone; other rows omit it.

TRBJ2-5	NA	TRBD1	TRBV7-2	TGTGCCAGCAGCTCAGGGGGCGGGACCATACAAGAGACCCAGTACTTC	CASSSGGGTIQETQYF
TRBJ2-7	few	NA	TRBV4-1	TGCGCCAGCAGCCAATCGTCGTCCAACTACGAGCAGTACTTC	CASSQSSSNYEQYF
TRBJ1-1	NA	NA	TRBV11-3	TGTGCCAGCATCATAACTGGGAACACTGAAGCTTTCTTT	CASIITGNTEAFF
TRBJ2-5	many	NA	TRBV27	TGTGCCAGCAGTTTATCGGGGGGTGAGACCCAGTACTTC	CASSLSGGETQYF
TRBJ1-6	NA	NA	TRBV7-8	TGTGCCAGCAGCCCCCGGGAACACAATTCACCCCTCCACTTT	CASSPREHNSPLHF
TRBJ2-1	few	NA	TRBV27	TGTGCCAGCAGTTTACGTACAGGGCCCGGGCATGAGCAGTTCTTC	CASSLRTGPGHEQFF
TRBJ1-2	NA	TRBD1	TRBV3-1	TGTGCCAGCAGCCGCGCCGGGACAGGGGATGGCTACACCTTC	CASSRAGTGDGYTF
TRBJ1-1	NA	NA	TRBV10-3	TGTGCCATCAGTGTGTCCGTGGATAACACTGAAGCTTTCTTT	CAISVSVDNTEAFF
TRBJ2-3	many	TRBD2	TRBV7-2	TGTGCCAGCAGCGGGACTAGCGGCCCAGATACGCAGTATTTT	CASSGTSGPDTQYF
TRBJ2-7	NA	TRBD2	TRBV15	TGTGCCACCAGCTACGGCGGGAGGGCCTTCGAGCAGTACTTC	CATSYGGRAFEQYF
TRBJ2-3	few	NA	TRBV12-3/TRBV12-4	TGTGCCAGCAGTTTAAGGGAGGTCGGCGATACGCAGTATTTT	CASSLREVGDTQYF
TRBJ2-3	few	TRBD2	TRBV5-5	TGTGCCAGCAGCGCCGGACTAGCGCGCTCCTCGTCGGGGGATACGCAGTATTTT	CASSAGLARSSSGDTQYF
TRBJ2-5	NA	NA	TRBV2	TGTGCCAGCAGCGCAACCGCGACCCAGTACTTC	CASSATATQYF
TRBJ1-2	NA	NA	TRBV20-1	TGCAGTGCTAGAGCGGAGGGGTCCGACTATGGCTACACCTTC	CSARAEGSDYGYTF
TRBJ2-7	NA	NA	TRBV21-1	TGTGCCAGCAGCAAAAGGGGGAGGGGGCACGAGCAGTACTTC	CASSKRGRGHEQYF
TRBJ1-2	NA	NA	TRBV6-2/TRBV6-3	TGTGCCAGCAGACCGACGAGAATTTACGGCTACACCTTC	CASRPTRIYGYTF
TRBJ2-1	NA	TRBD2	TRBV9	TGTGCCAGCAGCGCCAAGGGGCGGGAGCTCTACAATGAGCAGTTCTTC	CASSAKGRELYNEQFF
TRBJ2-7	NA	NA	TRBV9	TGTGCCAGCAGCCCATTAGGGAGCAGAAACGGGTACGAGCAGTACTTC	CASSPLGSRNGYEQYF
TRBJ1-5	few	NA	TRBV28	TGTGCCGTCAGGAATGGGGGTAGCAATCAGCCCCAGCATTTT	CAVRNGGSNQPQHF
TRBJ2-7	few	NA	TRBV30	TGTGCCTGGAGGAAATCGGGGAGCTCCTACGAGCAGTACTTC	CAWRKSGSSYEQYF
TRBJ2-3	NA	NA	TRBV20-1	TGCAGTGTTCAAGTGACTCCCCACACAGATACGCAGTATTTT	CSVQVTPHTDTQYF
TRBJ2-7	NA	NA	TRBV5-1	TGCGCCAGCAGCTTTCGATGGGGGGTCTCCTACAATGAGCAGTACTTC	CASSFRWGVSYNEQYF
TRBJ2-2	few	TRBD2	TRBV20-1	TGCAGTGCTAGATCGAGCGGGAGAGGTACCGGGGAGCTGTTTTTT	CSARSSGRGTGELFF
TRBJ1-5	NA	NA	TRBV4-1	TGCGCCAGCAGCCAAGTCGGGGTCGATCCGAATCAGCCCCAGCATTTT	CASSQVGVDPNQPQHF
TRBJ2-1	NA	TRBD2	TRBV29-1	TGCAGCGTTGAAGCGCGGGGGGTTTACAATGAGCAGTTCTTC	CSVEARGVYNEQFF
TRBJ2-5	NA	TRBD2	TRBV20-1	TGCAGTGCTAGGTTGGAGCGGGGGGCCTCAGAGACCCAGTACTTC	CSARLERGASETQYF
TRBJ1-6	NA	NA	TRBV3-1	TGTGCCAGCAGCCATTTACGCGCAGCTGTAGAGTCACCCCTCCACTTT	CASSHLRAAVESPLHF
TRBJ2-1	NA	NA	TRBV20-1	TGCAGTGCTAGACCCGGGACCACAACTAGGCATGAGCAGTTCTTC	CSARPGTTTRHEQFF
TRBJ1-1	few	NA	TRBV20-1	TGCAGTGCTGGTTCCTGGGGAACTGAAGCTTTCTTT	CSAGSWGTEAFF
TRBJ2-2	few	TRBD1	TRBV10-2	TGCGCCAGCAGCAGATACAGGGGAACGAACACCGGGGAGCTGTTTTTT	CASSRYRGTNTGELFF
TRBJ2-5	NA	NA	TRBV11-2	TGTGTCAGCAGCAAAACGGTGGGGATCGCCTTACAAGAGACCCAGTACTTC	CVSSKTVGIALQETQYF